The clone carrying this T cell receptor (beta chain) was picked up a small number of times. Its matching antigen is unknown. The CDR3 extends over 16 amino acids. Germline assignment: CDR1 MGHRA and CDR2 YSYEKL. Trimming removed 6 bases from V and 6 bases from J, with 21 bases in between. The iRepertoire nested amplicon-rescue multiplex PCR amplified TCR alpha and beta CDR3s from RNA. One-step reverse transcription and amplification started from approximately 100-400 ng of tissue mRNA or PBMC total RNA. TCRdb passed the multiplex PCR reads through MiXCR, listing each CDR3 protein once. In the table there are about 130,000 distinct CDR3 sequences, around 25% of which are singletons. This specimen comes from a study of glioma-infiltrating T cells. General observations from the study: Above-expected tissue-blood divergence occurred in all gliomas, most in low-grade ones.

The sequence was obtained from a human donor with low-grade glioma or glioblastoma, undergoing nonglioma brain surgery, or in good health (not recorded which). The chain uses TRBV4-1 and TRBJ2-1, with D perhaps TRBD1 (6 bases). The specimen sequenced was glioma tissue, nonneoplastic brain tissue, or PBMCs (not recorded which). The CDR3 sequence is CASSETGTPSLNEQFF. CDR3 coding DNA: TGCGCCAGCAGTGAAACCGGGACACCATCCCTCAATGAGCAGTTCTTC.